This T cell receptor (beta chain) emerged from a study of shared T cell receptors in the human thymus. Generated by immunoSEQ multiplex PCR, the TCRdb table keeps only in-frame clones and is missing some. The data hold 650,000 to 950,000 clones, with 70% to 90% observed a single time. V shed 5 bases, J shed 6 bases, and the junction held 8 bases outside the gene matches. The CDR3 consists of 15 residues. Germline-derived CDR1 and CDR2 are SGHTA and FQGNSA. In addition, the sample was reused for a study of human thymus T cells. That paper adds: Healthy Finnish infants undergoing corrective surgery for congenital heart defects provided the donor material.

This receptor was taken from a girl less than two years old with a congenital heart defect. Sample: thymocytes. The V call is TRBV7-2, the J call TRBJ1-4; 8 nucleotides align to TRBD1. CDR3: CASSIRTGTDEKLFF. CDR3 sequence (DNA): TGTGCCAGCAGCATAAGGACAGGGACGGATGAAAAACTGTTTTTT.